This record looks at one T cell receptor beta chain sequence and its context. The sample comes from a study of shared clonotypes between healthy human individuals. Assay used: immunoSEQ multiplex PCR; TCRdb lists only in-frame clones, some missing. The sample carries roughly 2.1 million clones, approximately 94% recorded once. CD8 cells regarded as naive lacked CD45RO, were positively chosen for CCR7, and omitted terminally differentiated effector memory CD45RA+ cells. Germline V lookup: CDR1 MGHDK, CDR2 SYGVNS. The CDR3 is 13 residues long. V was cut by 6 bases and J by 2 bases, with 11 bases left in between.

The chain joins TRBV25-1 to TRBJ2-7, with D possibly being TRBD1 (6 bases). The specimen was naive CD8+ T cells from PBMCs. The sequence was obtained from a man younger than 35 in good health. Some clones in this sample may be carry-over from other donors' samples. The DNA of the CDR3 is TGTGCCAGCAGCCCAGCAGGGGCCTACGAGCAGTACTTC. Its translation: CASSPAGAYEQYF.